This T cell receptor (beta chain) was observed in a study of shared clonotypes between healthy human individuals. Whole-study findings and limits: Compared with clonotypes that all four donors shared, non-shared clonotypes had lower generation probabilities. Roughly 4.7% was the fraction of naive CD4 clonotypes found shared across a few donors.

Measured with immunoSEQ multiplex PCR; TCRdb has only the in-frame clones, and not every one. The data show 950,000 to 1,100,000 clones, around 74% seen once. J was trimmed by 3 bases and V by 4 bases; bases with no gene match: 2. Per germline, CDR1 MNHNS and CDR2 SASEGT. This CDR3 is built from 14 residues. With respect to this clone: The antigen remains unidentified.

The chain joins TRBV6-1 to TRBJ1-1; 10 bases are shared with TRBD1. This clonotype was sampled from a young man in good health. Material for sequencing was memory CD4+ T cells sorted from blood. Subset: CD45RA-negative fraction. The CDR3 sequence is CASSADRGDTEAFF. The CDR3 DNA is TGTGCCAGCAGTGCGGACAGGGGGGACACTGAAGCTTTCTTT.